The T cell receptor (beta chain) described here comes from a study of cytomegalovirus exposure and HLA in healthy donors. General study findings and limits: As was reported, the classifier diagnosed cytomegalovirus status with high specificity and sensitivity. Researchers catalogued around 150 TCR beta chains as cytomegalovirus-associated.

Method: immunoSEQ multiplex PCR; TCRdb's copy keeps in-frame clones and lacks some. Of approximately 110,000 clones in the sample, 85% to 90% were seen once. To note about this clone: Its specificity is not known.

Germline V gene lookup returns CDR1 SGHRS and CDR2 YFSETQ. V lost 0 bases, J lost 4 bases, and 10 bases lay in between. This CDR3 is built from 15 residues. Separate from the 666-subject first cohort was the approximately 130-subject validation cohort, to which the donors belonged. The TCR sequence derives from a woman aged 18-30 years in good health and CMV-seropositive. Sequenced: PBMCs. The V call is TRBV5-1, the J call TRBJ2-2, with a possible D match to TRBD1 (6 bases). CDR3 nucleotide sequence: TGCGCCAGCAGCTTGGCACAGGGCGGCACCGGGGAGCTGTTTTTT. Protein: CASSLAQGGTGELFF.